One and the same sample provided the 9 T cell receptor beta chains below, sequenced in a study of cytomegalovirus exposure and HLA in healthy donors. Researchers ran the PCR with 60 Vbeta and 13 Jbeta primers. Clones were sequenced by immunoSEQ multiplex PCR, and TCRdb holds only the in-frame ones, with some missing. The sample includes some 220,000 clones, around 80% seen only once; the top ten take 0.55% to 0.7%. The sequencing input was PBMCs. These receptors all come from a woman in her thirties or forties in good health and CMV-seronegative.

V gene TRBV5-1 combines with J gene TRBJ1-2; D not resolved. The CDR3 spans 13 residues. CDR1 is SGHRS and CDR2 is YFSETQ in the germline V gene. With 4 bases removed from V and 11 bases from J, the gap between germline ends came to 18 bases. As DNA, the CDR3 is TGCGCCAGCAGCGGCGAGGCGGGAGGCGCATACACCTTC. It translates to CASSGEAGGAYTF.

This chain links TRBV30 with TRBJ2-3; D might be TRBD1 (5 bases). Germline V gene lookup returns CDR1 GTSNPN and CDR2 SVGIG (reference sequence). The CDR3 is 14 amino acids. V lost 4 bases and J 0 bases, leaving 11 bases between the germline ends. DNA for the CDR3: TGTGCCTGGAAAGGGGCAACAAGCACAGATACGCAGTATTTT. Translation gives CAWKGATSTDTQYF.

The chain links TRBV9 to TRBJ2-7; D is perhaps TRBD1 (6 bases). Germline lookup yields CDR1 SGDLS and CDR2 YYNGEE. This CDR3 spans 13 amino acids. V lost 4 bases to trimming and J lost 0 bases, with 8 bases between them. CDR3 region: CASSHRDSYEQYF. The CDR3 nucleotides read TGTGCCAGCAGCCACAGGGACTCCTACGAGCAGTACTTC.

The V call is TRBV7-9, the J call TRBJ2-4; the match to TRBD2 covers 12 bases. In germline, CDR1 is SEHNR, CDR2 FQNEAQ (reference sequence). Losses at the gene ends were 5 bases for V and 1 base for J; bases not matched to a gene: 9. This CDR3 contains 18 residues. The CDR3 region is CASSKSSGGVFAKNIQYF. CDR3 nucleotide sequence: TGTGCCAGCAGCAAGTCTAGCGGGGGGGTTTTTGCCAAAAACATTCAGTACTTC.

The CDR3 nucleotides read TGTGCCAGTAGGATGGTTTACGGGACAGGGGGCGGCTATGGCTACACCTTC. Protein sequence: CASRMVYGTGGGYGYTF. The chain joins TRBV19 to TRBJ1-2, with TRBD1 matching 12 bases. V shed 6 bases, J shed 4 bases, and the junction held 12 bases outside the gene matches. The CDR3 is made up of 17 amino acids. Germline V gene sequence: CDR1 LNHDA, CDR2 SQIVND (reference sequence).

This chain links TRBV7-8 with TRBJ1-4, with D uncertain. Germline loops: CDR1 SGHVS, CDR2 FQNEAQ. The CDR3 has 14 residues. V was cut by 5 bases and J by 6 bases, with 13 bases left in between. CDR3 residues: CASSPTLGDEKLFF. The CDR3 DNA reads TGTGCCAGCAGCCCCACCTTGGGAGATGAAAAACTGTTTTTT.

This chain links TRBV14 with TRBJ2-7; 9 nucleotides agree with TRBD2. Germline loops: CDR1 SGHDN, CDR2 FVKESK. V lost 4 bases and J lost 3; bases outside the gene matches: 10. The CDR3 runs 16 residues. The CDR3 DNA reads as TGTGCCAGCAGCCCCTCGCCTCTAGCGGGGTACTACGAGCAGTACTTC. Its translation: CASSPSPLAGYYEQYF.

The chain recombines TRBV6-6 with TRBJ1-1, with D uncertain. The CDR3 spans 11 residues. Germline V CDR1 and CDR2: MNHNY, SVGAGI (reference sequence). The germline V and J ends were trimmed by 0 bases and 8 bases, with 4 bases remaining between them. CDR3 in amino acids: CASSYSTEAFF. The CDR3 nucleotides read TGTGCCAGCAGTTACTCGACAGAAGCTTTCTTT.

The chain is built from TRBV9 and TRBJ1-5; 11 nucleotides match TRBD1. Germline loops: CDR1 SGDLS, CDR2 YYNGEE. V shed 3 bases and J 7 bases; nucleotides not matched to a gene: 3. This CDR3 has 14 residues. DNA for the CDR3: TGTGCCAGCAGCGGTGGGACAGGGGGACAGCCCCAGCATTTT. Translation: CASSGGTGGQPQHF.